These 28 T cell receptor beta chains were all obtained from the same sample, sequenced in a study of radiotherapy plus CTLA-4 blockade in lung cancer. Only in-frame clones appear in the TCRdb table, and some are missing; sequencing was by immunoSEQ multiplex PCR. The table shows 40,000 to 50,000 clones, with around four fifths occurring only once. The specimen was peripheral blood, collected from a patient treated with radiotherapy plus ipilimumab. Receptor source: a human donor with non-small cell lung cancer who had stable disease on radiotherapy plus ipilimumab.

The gene calls are TRBV6-5 and TRBJ1-6, with 9 nucleotides matching TRBD1. CDR1 is MNHEY, CDR2 SVGAGI, per germline. Losses at the gene ends were 7 bases for V and 14 bases for J; bases not matched to a gene: 12. The CDR3 contains 14 residues. CDR3 DNA: TGTGCCAGCACTACAGTCCCGGGACAGGGAACCCTCCACTTT. Its translation is CASTTVPGQGTLHF.

This chain joins TRBV19 and TRBJ2-6; 13 bases map to TRBD2. This CDR3 is 17 amino acids long. V lost 6 bases to trimming and J lost 3 bases; unmatched junction nucleotides: 5. Per germline, CDR1 LNHDA and CDR2 SQIVND (reference sequence). The chain's CDR3 is CASRGLAGDGGANVLTF. The CDR3 nucleotides are TGTGCCAGTAGAGGACTAGCGGGAGATGGTGGGGCCAACGTCCTGACTTTC. The complete variable domain, with remaining parts taken from reference TRBV19 and TRBJ2-6, reads DGGITQSPKYLFRKEGQNVTLSCEQNLNHDAMYWYRQDPGQGLRLIYYSQIVNDFQKGDIAEGYSVSREKKESFPLTVTSAQKNPTAFYLCASRGLAGDGGANVLTFGAGSRLTVL.

Only a few counts were recorded for this clone. The CDR3 region has the DNA TGTGCCAGCAGCCGCTCGGGGGGGACGGGGGAGGGCACTGAAGCTTTCTTT. It translates to CASSRSGGTGEGTEAFF. This rearrangement joins TRBV7-9 to TRBJ1-1, with a weak D call TRBD1 (5 bases). The CDR3 runs to 17 residues. V was trimmed by 5 bases and J by 4 bases, leaving 23 bases between them. Germline-derived CDR1 and CDR2 are SEHNR and FQNEAQ (reference sequence). The full variable domain, in which reference TRBV7-9 and TRBJ1-1 provide the parts outside the CDR3, is DTGVSQNPRHKITKRGQNVTFRCDPISEHNRLYWYRQTLGQGPEFLTYFQNEAQLEKSRLLSDRFSAERPKGSFSTLEIQRTEQGDSAMYLCASSRSGGTGEGTEAFFGQGTRLTVV.

Points on this clone: Mismatch with germline at one junction end may stem from a read error. The chain couples TRBV11-3 to TRBJ1-5; tentative D call: TRBD1 (5 bases). Germline loops: CDR1 SGHNT, CDR2 YENEEA. This CDR3 comprises 20 residues. CDR3 in DNA: TGTGCCGGCAGCTTACCCCCCCTCGAGAAGGGGAACCCTAGCAATCAGCCCCAGCATTTT. It is translated as CAGSLPPLEKGNPSNQPQHF.

The V and J genes are TRBV28 and TRBJ1-3, with D perhaps matching TRBD1 (6 bases). This CDR3 region has 15 residues. The germline gives CDR1 MDHEN, CDR2 SYDVKM. Trimming left V 3 bases short and J 4 bases short, with 13 bases between. CDR3 DNA sequence: TGTGCCAGCAGTTTGGGGGCCCCCTTCGGAAACACCATATATTTT. Its protein is CASSLGAPFGNTIYF.

The table lists this clone with a count of one. The CDR3 bases are TGTGCCAGCACCTCGGACCCGGGGGATGAGCAGTTCTTC. Its translation: CASTSDPGDEQFF. V gene TRBV6-1 combines with J gene TRBJ2-1; D might be TRBD2 (6 bases). This CDR3 spans 13 amino acids. Germline V gene data show CDR1 as MNHNS and CDR2 as SASEGT. Trimming pared 7 bases from V and 8 bases from J, leaving 15 bases between.

The chain is built from TRBV19 and TRBJ2-6; TRBD2 might be the D (6 bases). CDR3 size: 15 residues. Germline values: CDR1 LNHDA, CDR2 SQIVND (reference sequence). Trimming cost V 5 bases and J 7 bases, with 15 bases left between them. The CDR3 here is CASSPHGGSANVLTF. The CDR3 nucleotides read TGTGCCAGTAGTCCCCATGGAGGGTCAGCCAACGTCCTGACTTTC.

The rearrangement uses TRBV28 and TRBJ1-2; D may be TRBD1 (6 bases). The CDR3 runs 11 residues. The V gene's germline CDR1 is MDHEN and CDR2 SYDVKM. The V and J ends lost 5 bases and 8 bases respectively, with 9 bases between them. Written as DNA, the CDR3 is TGTGCCAGCAGTAGGGGGTACGGCTACACCTTC. Translated: CASSRGYGYTF.

The chain has TRBV19 and TRBJ2-5, with 8 bases lining up with TRBD2. The CDR3 covers 17 residues. Germline loops: CDR1 LNHDA, CDR2 SQIVND (reference sequence). Unmatched junction bases numbered 10, after V lost 3 bases and J lost 1 base. CDR3 sequence (DNA): TGTGCCAGTAGTATCGGGGGGGCGGGCGGCTTCCAAGAGACCCAGTACTTC. Protein product: CASSIGGAGGFQETQYF.

This clone was observed a handful of times. The rearrangement joins TRBV5-1 to TRBJ2-2, with D perhaps matching TRBD2 (6 bases). V dropped 3 bases and J dropped 6 bases, with 15 bases sitting between them. The germline CDR1 and CDR2 sequences are SGHRS and YFSETQ. CDR3 length: 15 residues. CDR3 sequence reads: CASSSGPGEAGELFF. In nucleotides, the CDR3 is TGCGCCAGCAGCTCCGGACCGGGAGAGGCCGGGGAGCTGTTTTTT.

V usage is TRBV6-1 and J usage is TRBJ2-7; TRBD1 might be the D (5 bases). This CDR3 spans 15 amino acids. CDR1 is MNHNS and CDR2 is SASEGT in the germline V gene. Trimming cost V 6 bases and J 4 bases, with 19 bases left between them. This CDR3 reads CASSRPADSSYEQYF. Here the CDR3 DNA reads TGTGCCAGCAGCCGACCCGCTGACAGTTCTTACGAGCAGTACTTC.

The chain carries TRBV23-1 and TRBJ2-1, with D hard to call. TRBV23-1 is an open reading frame whose function is uncertain. Trimming took 2 bases from V and 14 from J, leaving 4 bases between them. The CDR3 is made up of 9 amino acids. The CDR3 spells CASSQTKFF. The CDR3 DNA reads as TGCGCCAGCAGTCAAACAAAGTTCTTC.

V is TRBV19 and J is TRBJ2-2; 8 nucleotides agree with TRBD1. J gave up 0 bases and V 11 bases, and 5 bases lay outside the gene matches. The CDR3 is made up of 14 amino acids. Germline loops: CDR1 LNHDA, CDR2 SQIVND (reference sequence). This CDR3 reads CAARQGTNTGELFF. The CDR3 DNA reads as TGTGCCGCTCGACAGGGGACGAACACCGGGGAGCTGTTTTTT.

This clone was counted once. This chain uses TRBV7-2 with TRBJ2-5; 8 bases fit TRBD1. Germline V gene lookup returns CDR1 SGHTA and CDR2 FQGNSA. This CDR3 is built from 14 residues. Trimming took 5 bases from V and 5 from J; bases not matched to a gene: 7. In DNA form, the CDR3 reads TGTGCCAGCAGCGACACAGGGGGAATCGAGACCCAGTACTTC. Translated: CASSDTGGIETQYF.

This sequence joins TRBV9 and TRBJ2-7; D is possibly TRBD1 (6 bases). Trimming shortened V by 4 bases and J by 6 bases, and 20 bases separated the two germline ends. The germline gives CDR1 SGDLS, CDR2 YYNGEE. This CDR3 region has 15 residues. CDR3 nucleotide sequence: TGTGCCAGCAGCCTAGAGAGCACAGGGTCGAGCGAGCAGTACTTC. Its protein is CASSLESTGSSEQYF.

The genes are TRBV7-8 and TRBJ2-1, with D possibly being TRBD2 (6 bases). Germline V lookup: CDR1 SGHVS, CDR2 FQNEAQ. Trimming stripped 5 bases from V and 6 bases from J, with 17 bases between. The CDR3 runs to 15 residues. CDR3 residues: CASSPKRTIFNEQFF. The CDR3 coding sequence is TGTGCCAGCAGCCCTAAAAGGACTATCTTCAATGAGCAGTTCTTC.

V usage is TRBV12-2 and J usage is TRBJ1-1. TRBV12-2 is a pseudogene. The CDR3 runs to 12 residues. The CDR3 nucleotides read TGTGCAAGTCGCTCGTTGAACACTGAAGCTTTCTTT. Its translation is CASRSLNTEAFF.

This chain links TRBV5-5 with TRBJ2-7; 8 bases map to TRBD1. Trimming took 4 bases from V and 3 from J; bases not matched to a gene: 9. Germline CDR1 and CDR2: SGHKS and YYEKEE (reference sequence). The CDR3 extends over 15 amino acids. The chain's CDR3 is CASSNRQGFGYEQYF. The DNA for the CDR3 is TGTGCCAGCAGCAATCGACAGGGGTTCGGCTACGAGCAGTACTTC.

This chain links TRBV30 with TRBJ2-2; 10 nucleotides match TRBD1. The V gene's germline CDR1 is GTSNPN and CDR2 SVGIG (reference sequence). The CDR3 loop spans 16 amino acids. Unmatched junction bases numbered 6, after V lost 2 bases and J lost 3 bases. CDR3 loop: CAWSFPGTGDTGELFF. The CDR3 DNA is TGTGCCTGGAGTTTTCCCGGGACAGGGGACACCGGGGAGCTGTTTTTT.

The table lists this clone with a count of one. DNA of the CDR3: TGTGCCAGCAGTCTAGCGGGAGGTTACAATGAGCAGTTCTTC. It specifies CASSLAGGYNEQFF. The chain joins TRBV27 to TRBJ2-1; 11 nucleotides line up with TRBD2. Germline V gives CDR1 MNHEY, CDR2 SMNVEV (reference sequence). V gave up 5 bases and J gave up 4 bases; unmatched junction bases: 1. This CDR3 region has 14 residues.

DNA for the CDR3: TGTGCCAGCAGCTTGGCGCTAGCGGGAACCGGGGAGCTGTTTTTT. Its translation is CASSLALAGTGELFF. This chain links TRBV5-6 with TRBJ2-2; 9 nucleotides agree with TRBD2. From germline, CDR1 is SGHDT and CDR2 YYEEEE. The CDR3 covers 15 residues. V trimming: 0 bases; J trimming: 5 bases; junction bases outside the gene matches: 2. The full variable domain, rest sourced from reference TRBV5-6 and TRBJ2-2, is DAGVTQSPTHLIKTRGQQVTLRCSPKSGHDTVSWYQQALGQGPQFIFQYYEEEERQRGNFPDRFSGHQFPNYSSELNVNALLLGDSALYLCASSLALAGTGELFFGEGSRLTVL.

The chain carries TRBV2 and TRBJ1-4; 7 positions agree with TRBD1. CDR3 length: 13 residues. Germline assignment: CDR1 SNHLY and CDR2 FYNNEI. After removal of 8 bases from V and 7 bases from J, the junction contained 7 bases not matched to a gene. The DNA for the CDR3 is TGTGCCAGCCAGCGACAGGGAAGTGAAAAACTGTTTTTT. Its protein is CASQRQGSEKLFF.

The rearrangement links TRBV19 to TRBJ2-3; D gene unclear. Trimming took 3 bases from V and 6 from J, leaving 4 bases between them. This CDR3 has 11 amino acids. The germline CDR1 and CDR2 sequences are LNHDA and SQIVND (reference sequence). The CDR3 DNA follows: TGTGCCAGTAGTATCAGGGATACGCAGTATTTT. It translates to CASSIRDTQYF.

For the CDR3, the DNA is TGTGCCAGCAGCTTGATCACTGTGACCTACGAGCAGTACTTC. Protein sequence: CASSLITVTYEQYF. This rearrangement joins TRBV5-6 to TRBJ2-7; no firm D call. Trimming shortened V by 1 base and J by 2 bases, and 10 bases separated the two germline ends. The CDR3 contains 14 residues. Germline V gives CDR1 SGHDT, CDR2 YYEEEE.

The table lists this clone with a few counts. V usage is TRBV2 and J usage is TRBJ1-6; D is unclear. Trimming removed 6 bases at V and 2 bases at J, with 14 bases between. The CDR3 has 16 amino acids. Germline lookup yields CDR1 SNHLY and CDR2 FYNNEI. CDR3 DNA: TGTGCCAGCAGCCCTCTTGAGGGCCCCTATAATTCACCCCTCCACTTT. It translates to CASSPLEGPYNSPLHF. The variable domain in full, completed from reference TRBV2 and TRBJ1-6, reads EPEVTQTPSHQVTQMGQEVILRCVPISNHLYFYWYRQILGQKVEFLVSFYNNEISEKSEIFDDQFSVERPDGSNFTLKIRSTKLEDSAMYFCASSPLEGPYNSPLHFGNGTRLTVT.

The CDR3 loop is CASSRDRDLYGYTF. CDR3 DNA sequence: TGTGCCAGCAGCCGGGACAGGGATTTGTATGGCTACACCTTC. The rearrangement links TRBV5-4 to TRBJ1-2; TRBD1 matches 9 bases. This CDR3 has 14 amino acids. Trimming cost V 4 bases and J 5 bases; bases outside gene matches: 6. Per germline, CDR1 SGHNT and CDR2 YYREEE (reference sequence).

The chain employs TRBV7-2 and TRBJ2-7, with 7 bases fitting TRBD1. Germline V gives CDR1 SGHTA, CDR2 FQGNSA. This CDR3 contains 14 residues. V shed 6 bases, J shed 2 bases, and the junction held 7 bases outside the gene matches. CDR3 sequence reads: CASRSMTGTYEQYF. The CDR3 bases are TGTGCCAGCAGGAGTATGACAGGGACCTACGAGCAGTACTTC.

This chain joins TRBV11-2 and TRBJ2-3; D gene ambiguous. V lost 0 bases to trimming and J lost 6 bases, with 10 bases between them. This CDR3 has 14 amino acids. CDR1 SGHAT and CDR2 FQNNGV come from the germline V gene. CDR3 residues: CASSLEPGPDTQYF. CDR3 nucleotide sequence: TGTGCCAGCAGCTTAGAACCAGGCCCCGATACGCAGTATTTT.